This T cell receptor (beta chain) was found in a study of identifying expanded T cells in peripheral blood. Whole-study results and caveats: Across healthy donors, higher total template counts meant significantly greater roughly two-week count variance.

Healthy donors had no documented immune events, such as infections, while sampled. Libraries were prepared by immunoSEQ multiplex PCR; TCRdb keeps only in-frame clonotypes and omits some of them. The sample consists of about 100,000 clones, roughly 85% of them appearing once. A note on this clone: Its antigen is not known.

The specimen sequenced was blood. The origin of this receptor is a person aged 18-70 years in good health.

The CDR3 loop is CASSFAVVGGYTF. CDR3 bases: TGTGCCAGCAGCTTCGCCGTCGTCGGTGGCTACACCTTC. The chain has TRBV11-2 and TRBJ1-2; no firm D call. V was cut by 3 bases and J by 7 bases, with 12 bases left in between. The germline V gene encodes CDR1 SGHAT and CDR2 FQNNGV. This CDR3 is built from 13 residues. Variable domain in full (rest from reference TRBV11-2 and TRBJ1-2): EAGVAQSPRYKIIEKRQSVAFWCNPISGHATLYWYQQILGQGPKLLIQFQNNGVVDDSQLPKDRFSAERLKGVDSTLKIQPAKLEDSAVYLCASSFAVVGGYTFGSGTRLTVV.